The clone carrying this T cell receptor beta chain was recorded at least ten times. Its antigen remains unknown. This record comes from a study of T cells in Graves' hyperthyroidism and ophthalmopathy. Study results and limitations: Progression to ophthalmopathy was predicted a median of 6.5 months early. Appearing also in blood were most of the thyroid clonotypes expanded above 0.001.

Hyperthyroidism had been newly diagnosed in patients aged 18 to 65, and its duration was under 2 months. Fresh 10 ml peripheral blood yielded PBMCs. RNA transcripts served as the template for amplifying TCR beta CDR3 regions. An initial round of RT-PCR targeting the TCR CDR3 relied on the HTBI primer set. TCRdb fed the multiplex PCR reads into MiXCR, producing one record per CDR3 protein. The sample carries about 560,000 distinct CDR3 sequences, about a sixth recorded once. The specimen was blood. This TCR derives from a woman younger than 45 with Graves' hyperthyroidism.

The CDR3 region is CASGLVLAGGGPGELFF. The CDR3 DNA reads as TGTGCTAGTGGTTTGGTACTAGCGGGAGGTGGACCCGGGGAGCTGTTTTTT. The chain has TRBV12-5 and TRBJ2-2; 12 bases match TRBD2. Germline CDR1 is LGHNT and CDR2 is FRNRAP. Losses at the gene ends were 0 bases for V and 6 bases for J; bases not matched to a gene: 5. This CDR3 spans 17 amino acids.